These 28 T cell receptor beta chains originate from one sample sequenced in a study of blood T cell repertoires in COVID-19. Libraries were prepared by immunoSEQ multiplex PCR; TCRdb keeps only in-frame clonotypes and omits some of them. Among roughly 280,000 clones listed, roughly 90% were seen once. The sequenced material came from peripheral blood. These receptors were collected from a woman aged 25 to 39 with COVID-19, enrolled during active disease.

The chain recombines TRBV2 with TRBJ1-4; 9 bases are shared with TRBD1. This CDR3 contains 16 residues. Germline trimming cut 6 bases from V and 5 bases from J; bases unmatched to any gene: 10. Germline-derived CDR1 and CDR2 are SNHLY and FYNNEI. CDR3 sequence: CASSDPGQGGNEKLFF. The CDR3 nucleotides are TGTGCCAGCAGCGATCCGGGACAGGGAGGGAATGAAAAACTGTTTTTT.

The rearrangement uses TRBV9 and TRBJ1-2; 7 bases line up with TRBD1. Germline V gene data show CDR1 as SGDLS and CDR2 as YYNGEE. J lost 4 bases, V lost 4 bases, and 10 bases had no gene match. The CDR3 is made up of 15 amino acids. The CDR3 DNA follows: TGTGCCAGCAGCAACCACAGGGGTCCCTCCTATGGCTACACCTTC. Its protein product is CASSNHRGPSYGYTF.

The chain uses TRBV9 and TRBJ2-1; a possible D gene is TRBD1 (6 bases). The germline V and J ends were trimmed by 4 bases and 7 bases, with 15 bases remaining between them. Per germline, CDR1 SGDLS and CDR2 YYNGEE. The CDR3 is 14 amino acids. The CDR3 loop reads CASSSNTGKNEQFF. CDR3 nucleotide sequence: TGTGCCAGCAGCTCAAACACAGGGAAGAATGAGCAGTTCTTC.

The genes are TRBV3-1 (or the pseudogene TRBV3-2) and TRBJ2-1; D gene uncertain. CDR3 length: 12 residues. The V and J ends lost 4 bases and 9 bases respectively, with 10 bases between them. The germline gives CDR1 LGHDT, CDR2 YNNKEL (reference sequence). The CDR3 DNA is TGTGCCAGCAGCCTAGAAGAGGCTGAGCAGTTCTTC. Translating it yields CASSLEEAEQFF.

The chain recombines TRBV10-2 with TRBJ2-2, with TRBD1 identical over 9 bases. J lost 6 bases, V lost 2 bases, and 13 bases had no gene match. The CDR3 spans 18 residues. Germline V CDR1 and CDR2: WSHSY, SAAADI. The CDR3 here is CASSEPLQPGQGAGELFF. CDR3 coding DNA: TGCGCCAGCAGTGAGCCCCTCCAACCGGGACAGGGTGCCGGGGAGCTGTTTTTT.

The V gene is TRBV2, the J gene TRBJ2-7; tentatively, D is TRBD2 (6 bases). The length of the CDR3 is 15 residues. Trimming cost V 0 bases and J 6 bases, with 15 bases left between them. Germline CDR1 and CDR2: SNHLY and FYNNEI. The CDR3 DNA reads TGTGCCAGCAGTGAAGCGCTAGCGCTCCAGGGCGAGCAGTACTTC. This sequence encodes CASSEALALQGEQYF.

This sequence joins TRBV14 and TRBJ2-1, with unresolved D. CDR1 is SGHDN, CDR2 FVKESK, per germline. Deletions cut 3 bases from V and 8 bases from J, with 11 bases between. This CDR3 is 13 amino acids long. The CDR3 region is CASSHTARDEQFF. CDR3 in DNA: TGTGCCAGCAGCCACACAGCCCGCGATGAGCAGTTCTTC.

This chain links TRBV19 with TRBJ2-5; 9 bases map to TRBD2. Per the germline V gene, CDR1 is LNHDA and CDR2 is SQIVND (reference sequence). The junction had 4 bases not matched to a gene; V was cut back by 1 base and J by 4 bases. The CDR3 loop spans 15 amino acids. This CDR3 reads CASSIGAGGAETQYF. The CDR3 region has the DNA TGTGCCAGTAGTATAGGAGCGGGAGGCGCAGAGACCCAGTACTTC.

CDR3 residues: CASSYGQGGYEQYF. The CDR3 DNA reads TGTGCCAGCAGTTACGGACAGGGCGGCTACGAGCAGTACTTC. The chain links TRBV6-5 to TRBJ2-7; 8 bases are shared with TRBD1. Germline V gene sequence: CDR1 MNHEY, CDR2 SVGAGI. V gave up 2 bases and J gave up 3 bases; unmatched junction bases: 3. The CDR3 length is 14 residues.

The chain carries TRBV6-5 and TRBJ1-2; D remains unclear. Germline assignment: CDR1 MNHEY and CDR2 SVGAGI. V lost 6 bases and J 3 bases, leaving 11 bases between the germline ends. CDR3 length: 13 residues. CDR3 bases: TGTGCCAGCAGCAAAGACAAACACTATGGCTACACCTTC. Its translation is CASSKDKHYGYTF.

Notes on this clone: Other DNA sequences in this sample translate to the same CDR3. This chain joins TRBV9 and TRBJ1-2, with D perhaps TRBD1 (5 bases). V lost 0 bases, J lost 5 bases, and 8 bases lay in between. The V gene's germline CDR1 is SGDLS and CDR2 YYNGEE. The CDR3 sequence is 13 residues long. CDR3 sequence reads: CASSVGGVYGYTF. The CDR3 DNA follows: TGTGCCAGCAGCGTAGGGGGCGTTTATGGCTACACCTTC.

The chain uses TRBV27 and TRBJ1-1, with D perhaps TRBD1 (5 bases). The CDR3 is 16 residues long. The V end lost 2 bases, the J end lost 4 bases, and 17 bases lay between the germline ends. The germline V gene encodes CDR1 MNHEY and CDR2 SMNVEV (reference sequence). The CDR3 spells CASSLMGPASRTEAFF. CDR3 DNA: TGTGCCAGCAGTTTAATGGGGCCCGCAAGCCGCACTGAAGCTTTCTTT.

The CDR3 sequence: CASSFLETQYF. DNA for the CDR3: TGTGCCAGCAGCTTCTTGGAGACCCAGTACTTC. The V and J genes are TRBV5-6 and TRBJ2-5; D unclear. The germline V gene has CDR1 SGHDT and CDR2 YYEEEE. The CDR3 is made up of 11 amino acids. Trimming took off 2 bases at V and 5 bases at J, with 4 bases between the two ends.

J is TRBJ2-3 and V is TRBV5-4, with 8 bases identical to TRBD2. This CDR3 spans 17 amino acids. Germline values: CDR1 SGHNT, CDR2 YYREEE (reference sequence). V lost 2 bases, J lost 1 base, and 9 bases stayed unmatched. The chain's CDR3 is CASSFTGTRPGTDTQYF. CDR3 nucleotide sequence: TGTGCCAGCAGCTTCACCGGGACTAGGCCCGGCACAGATACGCAGTATTTT.

This clone was seen only once. The chain carries TRBV18 and TRBJ2-1; TRBD2 matches 9 bases. The length of the CDR3 is 16 residues. The ends lost 2 bases at V and 9 bases at J; junction bases unmatched: 11. Germline V gene lookup returns CDR1 KGHSH and CDR2 LQKENI. The CDR3 region has the DNA TGTGCCAGCTCACCAAAAATAGGGCTAGCGGGAATTGAGCAGTTCTTC. This translates into CASSPKIGLAGIEQFF.

The chain carries TRBV28 and TRBJ1-3; 11 bases match TRBD1. The CDR3 has 17 residues. Germline CDR1 and CDR2: MDHEN and SYDVKM. The V and J ends lost 1 base and 6 bases, in that order; junction bases with no gene match: 8. The CDR3 protein is CASSLYVGQGAENTIYF. CDR3 coding DNA: TGTGCCAGCAGTTTATACGTAGGACAGGGGGCGGAAAACACCATATATTTT.

This chain uses TRBV6-5 with TRBJ1-4, with D maybe TRBD1 (6 bases). The germline gives CDR1 MNHEY, CDR2 SVGAGI. V was trimmed by 6 bases and J by 7 bases, leaving 15 bases between them. The CDR3 sequence is 14 residues long. CDR3 loop: CASRGPGTSEKLFF. The CDR3 DNA is TGTGCCAGCAGGGGGCCCGGGACATCTGAAAAACTGTTTTTT.

This clone occurred a few times. The same CDR3 can be traced to other DNA sequences in this sample. The chain is built from TRBV4-1 and TRBJ1-5; unclear D gene. This CDR3 contains 15 residues. Germline CDR1 MGHRA, CDR2 YSYEKL. V was shortened by 3 bases and J by 4 bases, with 13 bases between the two germline ends. The CDR3 here is CASSQTGGGNQPQHF. The CDR3 DNA is TGCGCCAGCAGCCAGACGGGAGGCGGAAATCAGCCCCAGCATTTT.

The chain has TRBV11-2 and TRBJ2-2; TRBD2 matches at 9 bases. V gave up 1 base and J gave up 0 bases; unmatched junction bases: 9. This CDR3 region has 19 residues. The germline V gene encodes CDR1 SGHAT and CDR2 FQNNGV. CDR3 nucleotide sequence: TGTGCCAGCAGCTTAGTTCCAGCGGGAGGTTCCCCGAACACCGGGGAGCTGTTTTTT. The encoded protein is CASSLVPAGGSPNTGELFF.

This chain links TRBV15 with TRBJ2-1; TRBD2 agrees at 7 bases. This CDR3 region has 14 residues. Germline CDR1 is LNHNV and CDR2 is YYDKDF (reference sequence). V shed 1 base and J 4 bases; nucleotides not matched to a gene: 1. The CDR3: CATSRAGRYNEQFF. DNA of the CDR3: TGTGCCACCAGCAGAGCCGGGAGGTACAATGAGCAGTTCTTC.

V gene TRBV28 combines with J gene TRBJ1-5; no firm D call. Per germline, CDR1 MDHEN and CDR2 SYDVKM. The CDR3 is made up of 12 amino acids. Trimming left V 10 bases short and J 2 bases short, with 9 bases between. The CDR3 DNA reads as TGTGCCACCCACGGGGGCAATCAGCCCCAGCATTTT. Protein sequence: CATHGGNQPQHF.

The chain recombines TRBV9 with TRBJ1-4, with TRBD1 identical over 7 bases. Germline loops: CDR1 SGDLS, CDR2 YYNGEE. This CDR3 is built from 15 residues. Germline trimming cut 3 bases from V and 6 bases from J; bases unmatched to any gene: 8. DNA of the CDR3: TGTGCCAGCAGCGACCGACAGGGCCCCGATGAAAAACTGTTTTTT. This sequence encodes CASSDRQGPDEKLFF.

A word on this clone: At one of its ends the junction is not consistent with the germline gene, which may arise from a read error. This chain connects TRBV7-7 to TRBJ2-2, with 12 bases that match TRBD2. The CDR3 totals 16 residues. Germline V CDR1 and CDR2: SSHAT, FNYEAQ (reference sequence). The CDR3 coding sequence is TGTGCTAGCAGCCCCAGACTAGCGGGAGACACCGGGGAGCTGTTTTTT. Amino acids: CASSPRLAGDTGELFF.

This rearrangement joins TRBV5-1 to TRBJ2-7, with D perhaps matching TRBD1 (6 bases). V lost 7 bases, J lost 1 base, and 18 bases lay in between. The CDR3 is made up of 15 amino acids. Germline CDR1 and CDR2: SGHRS and YFSETQ. The CDR3 DNA is TGCGCCAGCCGCCTTGGGGGCGGAGATTCCTACGAGCAGTACTTC. The encoded protein is CASRLGGGDSYEQYF. The variable domain in full, completed from reference TRBV5-1 and TRBJ2-7, reads KAGVTQTPRYLIKTRGQQVTLSCSPISGHRSVSWYQQTPGQGLQFLFEYFSETQRNKGNFPGRFSGRQFSNSRSEMNVSTLELGDSALYLCASRLGGGDSYEQYFGPGTRLTVT.

The chain links TRBV5-4 to TRBJ1-2, with 9 bases identical to TRBD1. Losses at the gene ends were 6 bases for V and 8 bases for J; bases not matched to a gene: 11. CDR3 size: 14 residues. Per germline, CDR1 SGHNT and CDR2 YYREEE (reference sequence). In DNA form, the CDR3 reads TGTGCCAGCACCCGACAGGGGGAGTTTGAGGGCTACACCTTC. This codes for CASTRQGEFEGYTF.

The rearrangement joins TRBV6-5 to TRBJ1-5, with D possibly matching TRBD1 (6 bases). The V end lost 6 bases, the J end lost 0 bases, and 9 bases lay between the germline ends. Germline V gene data show CDR1 as MNHEY and CDR2 as SVGAGI. The CDR3 length is 14 residues. CDR3 bases: TGTGCCAGCAGCCAACAGGGTAGCAATCAGCCCCAGCATTTT. Its protein is CASSQQGSNQPQHF.

About this clone itself: The same CDR3 is also encoded by other DNA sequences in this sample. The rearrangement joins TRBV9 to TRBJ2-2, with D possibly TRBD2 on 6 matching bases. Germline V CDR1 and CDR2: SGDLS, YYNGEE. Trimming stripped 0 bases from V and 0 bases from J, with 12 bases between. CDR3 length: 17 residues. The CDR3 DNA reads as TGTGCCAGCAGCGTAGGCCAGGGAGGCGCGAACACCGGGGAGCTGTTTTTT. It translates to CASSVGQGGANTGELFF.

The V and J genes are TRBV19 and TRBJ1-1, with unresolved D. In germline, CDR1 is LNHDA, CDR2 SQIVND (reference sequence). The V gene lost 7 bases and the J gene lost 6 bases, with 9 bases spanning the gap. The CDR3 is 11 amino acids. In DNA form, the CDR3 reads TGTGCCAGTAATTTGTACTCTGAAGCTTTCTTT. As protein: CASNLYSEAFF.